This T cell receptor (beta chain) was observed in a study of CD8+ T cells in alopecia areata. Looking at the study overall: Oral tofacitinib (5 to 10 mg twice daily) was administered to treated patients.

Note on this clone: The antigen is undetermined.

The V and J ends lost 4 bases and 0 bases respectively, with 9 bases between them. The CDR3 spans 13 residues. Germline-derived CDR1 and CDR2 are SQVTM and ANQGSEA. It was cDNA, reverse transcribed from extracted RNA, that served as the sequencing template. The table came from immunoSEQ multiplex PCR; TCRdb's copy has only in-frame clones and leaves some out. The repertoire includes a few hundred thousand clones, around 57% of them detected once, and 1.6% sits in the top ten. Treatment noted: oral pan-JAK inhibitor, 5-10 mg twice daily. General study findings and limits: It was observed that many expanded lesional clones persisted in scalp and blood during tofacitinib. Significant decreases in scalp clonality and expanded CD8+ clones followed tofacitinib treatment.

The clonotype was recovered from a human donor with alopecia areata. The material was CD4+ T cells sorted from blood, obtained at week 4, from a patient treated with tofacitinib. This chain connects TRBV29-1 to TRBJ1-1, with D uncertain. Written as DNA, the CDR3 is TGCAGCGTTGGGGCAGTCATGAACACTGAAGCTTTCTTT. Its translation is CSVGAVMNTEAFF.